This TCR beta chain was observed in a study of OX40 agonist ivuxolimab in advanced cancers. Turning to the study itself: Age averaged about 60 years (range about 20 to 80), and 80% to 90% were male.

Trimming stripped 0 bases from V and 4 bases from J, with 9 bases between. The CDR3 runs to 14 residues. Germline V gene lookup returns CDR1 MRHNA and CDR2 SNTAGT. Clones were sequenced by immunoSEQ multiplex PCR, and TCRdb holds only the in-frame ones, with some missing. Here the sample spans around 14,000 clones, around 70% being singletons. For this clone: Its antigen remains unidentified.

Whole-study findings and limits: On average, CD8+ T cells showed a greater number of expanded clones than CD4+.

The clonotype originates from an adult with an advanced solid tumor such as melanoma, head and neck, liver or kidney cancer. The rearrangement links TRBV6-4 to TRBJ2-5; D might be TRBD2 (5 bases). Specimen: CD4+ or CD8+ T cells sorted from blood, collected in a trial of the OX40 agonist ivuxolimab. Here the CDR3 DNA reads TGTGCCAGCAGTGACTCGGTTCGGGGAGAGACCCAGTACTTC. Translating gives CASSDSVRGETQYF.